The source of this T cell receptor beta chain is a study of T-cell reconstitution after alpha-beta-depleted transplantation in children (dated by TCRdb to the mid-2010s). A note on the overall study: T-cell immune reconstitution after TCRalphabeta/CD19-depleted allogeneic hematopoietic cell transplantation in children was quantitatively tracked in the study by means of TCR repertoire profiling. What the study reported, not specific to this receptor: Hyperexpanded clone frequencies declined over subsequent months; after one year, T-cell counts and TCRbeta diversity were mostly attributed to newly produced T cells. The apparently early recovery of alphabetaT-cell counts about two months after transplant reportedly depended on only several hundred rapidly expanded clones that came from non-depleted graft cells. In some patients, the high TCRbeta diversity seen at day 60 was put down to recipient T cells and intrathymic progenitors that had survived conditioning.

Library creation used PCR. The sequencer listed for this sample is Illumina HiSeq 2500. TCR library preparation used molecular barcoding, with unique molecular identifiers applied to normalize quantification of the TCRbeta repertoire. TCRdb trimmed the raw reads at Q25, called clones with MiXCR and kept productive beta chains. Rows with a matching CDR3 protein are joined into one entry that keeps the most common DNA and genes. The sample records 70,000 to 95,000 distinct CDR3 sequences, around a sixth of which are singletons. Clones ranked in the top ten supply roughly 21% of the sample. Looking up the germline V gene (reference sequence) yields CDR1 LNHDA and CDR2 SQIVND. V is pruned by 7 bases and J by 6 bases, leaving 6 bases of the junction without a gene match. Spanning cysteine to phenylalanine, the CDR3 consists of 13 amino acids. Only the CDR3 part of the read is kept: 39 bases, read in frame from the first base.

Comments on this clonotype: The antigen it binds to is not known. Per-base quality was not reported, and no clone a single base away is much larger than it.

The treatment or condition label, as the study defines it: allogeneic hematopoietic cell transplantation with graft depleted of TCRalphabeta T cells and CD19 B cells. Transplant recipients were children who received TCRalphabeta/CD19-depleted allogeneic hematopoietic cell grafts. The TCR originated in a male patient between 2 and 10 years old who had a stem cell transplant for acute lymphoblastic leukemia, so the T cells may come from the graft donor. This specimen was PBMCs, mostly from graft donor cells, taken 180 days after TCRalphabeta/CD19-depleted stem cell transplant. The chain employs TRBV19 and TRBJ2-1, and 7 bases in between align with TRBD1. The DNA is TGTGCCAGTACCTGGACAGGCCTCAATGAGCAGTTCTTC. Translated, it reads CASTWTGLNEQFF.